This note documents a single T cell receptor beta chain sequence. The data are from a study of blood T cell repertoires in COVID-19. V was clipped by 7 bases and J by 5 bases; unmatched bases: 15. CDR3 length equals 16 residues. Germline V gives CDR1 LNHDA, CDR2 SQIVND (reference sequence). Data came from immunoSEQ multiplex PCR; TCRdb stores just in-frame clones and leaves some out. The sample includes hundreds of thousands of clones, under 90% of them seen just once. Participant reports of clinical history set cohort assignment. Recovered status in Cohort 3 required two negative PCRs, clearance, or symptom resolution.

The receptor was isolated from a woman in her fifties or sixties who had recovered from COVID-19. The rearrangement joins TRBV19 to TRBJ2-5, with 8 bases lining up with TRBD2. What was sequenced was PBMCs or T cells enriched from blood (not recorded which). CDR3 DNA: TGTGCCAGTATGCCGTATGCGGGGGGCCGAGGGGAGACCCAGTACTTC. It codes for CASMPYAGGRGETQYF.